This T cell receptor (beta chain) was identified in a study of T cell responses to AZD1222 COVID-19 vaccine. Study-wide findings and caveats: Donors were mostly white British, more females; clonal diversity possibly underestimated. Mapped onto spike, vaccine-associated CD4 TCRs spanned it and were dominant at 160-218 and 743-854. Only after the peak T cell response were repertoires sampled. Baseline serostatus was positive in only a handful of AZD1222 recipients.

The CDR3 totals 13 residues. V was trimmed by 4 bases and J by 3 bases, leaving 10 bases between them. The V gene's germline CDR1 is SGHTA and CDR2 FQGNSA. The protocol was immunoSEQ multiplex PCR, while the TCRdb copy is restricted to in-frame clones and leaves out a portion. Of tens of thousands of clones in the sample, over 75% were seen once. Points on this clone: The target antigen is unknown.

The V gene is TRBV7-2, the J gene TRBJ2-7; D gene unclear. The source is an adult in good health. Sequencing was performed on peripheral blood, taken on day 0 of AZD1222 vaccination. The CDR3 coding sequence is TGTGCCAGCAGCTCAGGCTTGGGCTACGAGCAGTACTTC. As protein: CASSSGLGYEQYF. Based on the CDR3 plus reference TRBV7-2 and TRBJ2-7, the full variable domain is GAGVSQSPSNKVTEKGKDVELRCDPISGHTALYWYRQSLGQGLEFLIYFQGNSAPDKSGLPSDRFSAERTGGSVSTLTIQRTQQEDSAVYLCASSSGLGYEQYFGPGTRLTVT.